One and the same sample provided the 20 T cell receptor beta chains below, sequenced in a study of blood T cell repertoires in COVID-19. Clones were sequenced by immunoSEQ multiplex PCR, and TCRdb holds only the in-frame ones, with some missing. The sample holds tens of thousands of clones; around 83% are singletons and the top ten take under 25%. Sample: peripheral blood. The receptor set was obtained from a man younger than 45 with COVID-19, enrolled during active disease.

V gene TRBV3-1 (or the pseudogene TRBV3-2) combines with J gene TRBJ1-5; the match to TRBD1 covers 8 bases. From germline, CDR1 is LGHDT and CDR2 YNNKEL (reference sequence). V shed 3 bases, J shed 6 bases, and the junction held 7 bases outside the gene matches. The CDR3 length is 15 residues. CDR3 in DNA: TGTGCCAGCAGCCACGGGACAGGCGTCGCTCAGCCCCAGCATTTT. Amino acids: CASSHGTGVAQPQHF.

This clone is a singleton in its sample. J is TRBJ2-7 and V is TRBV12-3 or TRBV12-4; no definite D call. This CDR3 is built from 12 residues. Trimming took 6 bases from V and 0 from J, leaving 6 bases between them. CDR3 sequence reads: CASSPNSYEQYF. DNA of the CDR3: TGTGCCAGCAGCCCTAACTCCTACGAGCAGTACTTC.

The chain has TRBV11-2 and TRBJ2-5, with TRBD2 matching 10 bases. The CDR3 contains 15 residues. Germline V lookup: CDR1 SGHAT, CDR2 FQNNGV. J lost 5 bases, V lost 7 bases, and 10 bases had no gene match. The CDR3 here is CASTITSGIGETQYF. CDR3 coding DNA: TGTGCCAGCACCATCACTAGCGGGATTGGGGAGACCCAGTACTTC.

The V call is TRBV27, the J call TRBJ2-6; a possible D gene is TRBD2 (5 bases). Germline assignment: CDR1 MNHEY and CDR2 SMNVEV (reference sequence). The V end lost 10 bases, the J end lost 2 bases, and 15 bases lay between the germline ends. CDR3 length: 15 amino acids. This CDR3 reads CATRGFGAGANVLTF. CDR3 nucleotides: TGTGCCACCCGAGGGTTTGGGGCTGGGGCCAACGTCCTGACTTTC.

The table lists this clone with a few counts. The chain is built from TRBV9 and TRBJ2-2; 8 positions match TRBD1. Germline lookup yields CDR1 SGDLS and CDR2 YYNGEE. This CDR3 region has 15 residues. V lost 5 bases, J lost 1 base, and 4 bases stayed unmatched. CDR3 coding DNA: TGTGCCAGCAGGGACGGACAGGGGAACACCGGGGAGCTGTTTTTT. This codes for CASRDGQGNTGELFF.

This chain links TRBV13 with TRBJ2-7, with 7 bases fitting TRBD2. CDR3 size: 14 residues. Germline CDR1 reads PRHDT; CDR2 reads FYEKMQ (reference sequence). V lost 4 bases and J lost 6; bases outside the gene matches: 9. The CDR3 spells CASSSHFGRGEQYF. In DNA, the CDR3 is TGTGCCAGCAGCTCGCATTTTGGGAGGGGCGAGCAGTACTTC.

J is TRBJ2-1 and V is TRBV6-2 or TRBV6-3; possibly TRBD1 for D (6 bases). CDR1 and CDR2 (germline): MNHEY, SVGEGT. V lost 2 bases, J lost 7 bases, and 21 bases lay in between. This CDR3 spans 17 amino acids. In nucleotides, the CDR3 is TGTGCCAGCAGTTACCCGTTGACAGGAAACGTAAAAAATGAGCAGTTCTTC. Amino acids: CASSYPLTGNVKNEQFF.

The count of this clone is one. This chain links TRBV2 with TRBJ2-3, with 9 bases fitting TRBD2. V shed 3 bases, J shed 7 bases, and the junction held 8 bases outside the gene matches. The CDR3 contains 15 residues. CDR1 SNHLY and CDR2 FYNNEI come from the germline V gene. In DNA form, the CDR3 reads TGTGCCAGCAGTGAGAATGGGCTAGCGGGAAATACGCAGTATTTT. Its protein product is CASSENGLAGNTQYF.

This chain connects TRBV5-4 to TRBJ2-3, with 9 positions matching TRBD2. The CDR3 spans 16 residues. J was trimmed by 6 bases and V by 3 bases; bases with no gene match: 11. Per the germline V gene, CDR1 is SGHNT and CDR2 is YYREEE (reference sequence). CDR3 coding DNA: TGTGCCAGCAGCTCCCTGTGGGTAGCGGGAGACGATACGCAGTATTTT. Its protein product is CASSSLWVAGDDTQYF.

The J gene is TRBJ2-7, the V gene TRBV27, with 11 nucleotides matching TRBD1. This CDR3 region has 15 residues. The germline V gene encodes CDR1 MNHEY and CDR2 SMNVEV (reference sequence). The V segment lost 5 bases and the J segment 3 bases; nucleotides outside the gene matches: 6. The chain's CDR3 is CASSETGTGGYEQYF. The CDR3 nucleotides are TGTGCCAGCAGTGAAACCGGGACAGGGGGCTACGAGCAGTACTTC.

This clone was picked up a small number of times. The chain uses TRBV10-3 and TRBJ1-1, with 8 positions matching TRBD1. The CDR3 contains 13 residues. The V segment lost 8 bases and the J segment 1 base; nucleotides outside the gene matches: 3. In germline, CDR1 is ENHRY, CDR2 SYGVKD. This CDR3 reads CAIAGQGNTEAFF. The DNA for the CDR3 is TGTGCCATCGCAGGACAGGGGAACACTGAAGCTTTCTTT.

This clone appeared a few times. The chain uses TRBV12-3 or TRBV12-4 and TRBJ2-6; D ambiguous. Trimming removed 10 bases from V and 0 bases from J, with 7 bases in between. The CDR3 has 13 amino acids. As DNA, the CDR3 is TGTGCCACCCTGTCCTCTGGGGCCAACGTCCTGACTTTC. Protein: CATLSSGANVLTF.

This rearrangement joins TRBV2 to TRBJ2-1; D is possibly TRBD2 (6 bases). Looked up from germline, CDR1 is SNHLY and CDR2 is FYNNEI. The CDR3 covers 15 residues. V lost 8 bases and J 5 bases, leaving 19 bases between the germline ends. CDR3 DNA: TGTGCCAGCCTCGAGCGGCTAGCGTCGAACAATGAGCAGTTCTTC. Encoded protein: CASLERLASNNEQFF.

The chain has TRBV7-3 and TRBJ2-1; 7 bases map to TRBD2. V lost 5 bases, J lost 8 bases, and 12 bases stayed unmatched. Germline lookup yields CDR1 SGHTA and CDR2 FQGTGA. This CDR3 has 15 residues. The CDR3 region has the DNA TGTGCCAGCAGCCCCACGGGGGAGGGCGGGGATGAGCAGTTCTTC. Its protein product is CASSPTGEGGDEQFF.

This clone was recorded a few times. The chain combines TRBV6-6 with TRBJ1-5; 9 nucleotides match TRBD1. With 2 bases clipped from V and 6 bases from J, the junction kept 8 bases outside the gene matches. Germline lookup yields CDR1 MNHNY and CDR2 SVGAGI (reference sequence). The CDR3 is 16 residues long. The CDR3 DNA follows: TGTGCCAGCAGTTACCACGGACAGGGGAGGGCTCAGCCCCAGCATTTT. Translation gives CASSYHGQGRAQPQHF.

The rearrangement uses TRBV5-1 and TRBJ2-1; 7 bases are a match to TRBD2. There are 14 residues in the CDR3. Germline V gene sequence: CDR1 SGHRS, CDR2 YFSETQ. With V trimmed by 2 bases and J by 10 bases, 9 bases remained unmatched. The CDR3 loop reads CASSFNSGEGEQFF. The CDR3 coding sequence is TGCGCCAGCAGCTTCAACTCGGGGGAGGGGGAGCAGTTCTTC.

The V gene is TRBV29-1, the J gene TRBJ1-2, with D unclear. Germline V gene lookup returns CDR1 SQVTM and CDR2 ANQGSEA. CDR3 length: 11 residues. Trimming shortened V by 3 bases and J by 5 bases, and 7 bases separated the two germline ends. CDR3 protein: CSVEGGYGYTF. DNA for the CDR3: TGCAGCGTTGAGGGAGGGTATGGCTACACCTTC.

The J gene is TRBJ1-3, the V gene TRBV12-3 or TRBV12-4; no firm D call. V lost 6 bases and J 4 bases, leaving 10 bases between the germline ends. The CDR3 is 13 amino acids. The CDR3 sequence: CASRQYLGNTIYF. The CDR3, as DNA: TGTGCCAGCAGACAGTACCTCGGAAACACCATATATTTT.

The rearrangement uses TRBV6-5 and TRBJ2-7, with 7 bases identical to TRBD1. Trimming cost V 6 bases and J 2 bases; bases outside gene matches: 7. Germline values: CDR1 MNHEY, CDR2 SVGAGI. The CDR3 consists of 14 residues. The CDR3 loop reads CASRSRQGTYEQYF. The CDR3 coding sequence is TGTGCCAGCAGGTCTCGACAGGGCACCTACGAGCAGTACTTC.

The V and J genes are TRBV3-1 (or the pseudogene TRBV3-2) and TRBJ1-3, with 8 bases that match TRBD1. V shed 3 bases and J 1 base; nucleotides not matched to a gene: 5. The V gene's germline CDR1 is LGHDT and CDR2 YNNKEL (reference sequence). The CDR3 runs to 16 residues. The chain's CDR3 is CASSHPRTGSGNTIYF. The CDR3 DNA reads as TGTGCCAGCAGCCATCCCCGGACAGGGTCTGGAAACACCATATATTTT.